One TCR beta chain is described in this entry. The antigen is unknown. This specimen belongs to a study of T cell responses to AZD1222 COVID-19 vaccine. Libraries were prepared by immunoSEQ multiplex PCR; TCRdb keeps only in-frame clonotypes and omits some of them. The sample holds 100,000 to 150,000 clones, around 91% seen once. V lost 3 bases and J 4 bases, leaving 12 bases between the germline ends. This CDR3 is built from 14 residues. Looked up from germline, CDR1 is KGHSH and CDR2 is LQKENI. Study-level results: Regions left unmutated in variants are reportedly the target of nearly half of spike-specific TCRs. Spike-spanning, vaccine-associated CD4 TCRs were dominant at 160-218 and 743-854.

Here the sequenced sample was peripheral blood, taken on day 0 of MenACWY control vaccination. The chain uses TRBV18 and TRBJ1-2; D remains unclear. This clonotype was obtained from an adult in good health. CDR3 DNA: TGTGCCAGCTCACCCCCTGACCGGCCCTATGGCTACACCTTC. This translates into CASSPPDRPYGYTF.